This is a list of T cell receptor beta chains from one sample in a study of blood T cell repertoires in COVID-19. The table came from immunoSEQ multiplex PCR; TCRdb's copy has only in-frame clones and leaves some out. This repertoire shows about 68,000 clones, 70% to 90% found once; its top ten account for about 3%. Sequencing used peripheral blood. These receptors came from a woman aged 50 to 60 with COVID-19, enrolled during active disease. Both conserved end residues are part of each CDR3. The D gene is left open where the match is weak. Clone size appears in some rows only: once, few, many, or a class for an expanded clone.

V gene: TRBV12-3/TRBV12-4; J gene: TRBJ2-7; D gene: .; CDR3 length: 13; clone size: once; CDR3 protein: CASRKTGSYEQYF; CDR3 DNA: TGTGCCAGCCGGAAGACAGGCTCCTACGAGCAGTACTTC
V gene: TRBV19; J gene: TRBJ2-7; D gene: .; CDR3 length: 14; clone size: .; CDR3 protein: CASSIGDTTYEQYF; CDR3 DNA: TGTGCCAGTAGTATAGGGGACACCACCTACGAGCAGTACTTC
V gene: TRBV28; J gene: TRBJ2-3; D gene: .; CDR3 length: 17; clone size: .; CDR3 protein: CASSSIDMAYSTDTQYF; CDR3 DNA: TGTGCCAGCAGTTCGATCGACATGGCCTACAGCACAGATACGCAGTATTTT
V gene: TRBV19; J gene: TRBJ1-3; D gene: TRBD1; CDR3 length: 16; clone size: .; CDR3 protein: CASSTDRVSSGNTIYF; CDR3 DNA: TGTGCCAGTAGTACCGACAGGGTGAGCTCTGGAAACACCATATATTTT
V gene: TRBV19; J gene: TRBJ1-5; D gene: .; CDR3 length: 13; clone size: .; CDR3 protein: CASTGQTNQPQHF; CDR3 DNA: TGTGCCAGCACAGGACAGACGAATCAGCCCCAGCATTTT
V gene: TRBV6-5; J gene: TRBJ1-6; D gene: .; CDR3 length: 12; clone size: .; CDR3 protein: CASSNAGSPLHF; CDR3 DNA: TGTGCCAGCAGTAATGCAGGTTCACCCCTCCACTTT
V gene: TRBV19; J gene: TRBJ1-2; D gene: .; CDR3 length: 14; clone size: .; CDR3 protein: CASSFGGRSYGYTF; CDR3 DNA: TGTGCCAGTAGTTTTGGTGGTCGGAGCTATGGCTACACCTTC
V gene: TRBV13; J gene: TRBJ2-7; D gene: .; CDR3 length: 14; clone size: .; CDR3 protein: CASSSNGADYEQYF; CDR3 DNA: TGTGCCAGCAGCTCCAACGGAGCCGATTACGAGCAGTACTTC
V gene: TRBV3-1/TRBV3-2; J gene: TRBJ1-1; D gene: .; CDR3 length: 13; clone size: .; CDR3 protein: CASSRGQNTEAFF; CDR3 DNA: TGTGCCAGCAGCCGGGGACAGAACACTGAAGCTTTCTTT
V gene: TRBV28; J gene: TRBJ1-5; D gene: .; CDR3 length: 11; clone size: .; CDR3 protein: CASSWAGPQHF; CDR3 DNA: TGTGCCAGCAGTTGGGCGGGGCCCCAGCATTTT
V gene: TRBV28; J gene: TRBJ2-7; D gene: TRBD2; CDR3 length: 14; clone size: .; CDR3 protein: CASSLSGGSYEQYF; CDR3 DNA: TGTGCCAGCAGTTTATCGGGGGGTTCCTACGAGCAGTACTTC
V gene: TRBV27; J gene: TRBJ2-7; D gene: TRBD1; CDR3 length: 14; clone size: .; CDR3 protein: CASRPGQGRYEQYF; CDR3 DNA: TGTGCCAGCAGGCCCGGACAGGGCCGATACGAGCAGTACTTC
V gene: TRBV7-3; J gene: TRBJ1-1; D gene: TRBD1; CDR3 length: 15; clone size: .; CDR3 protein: CASRAGGTVNTEAFF; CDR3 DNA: TGTGCCAGCAGAGCCGGCGGGACAGTGAACACTGAAGCTTTCTTT
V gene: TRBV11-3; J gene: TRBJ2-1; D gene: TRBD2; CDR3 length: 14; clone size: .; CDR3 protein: CASSEGLAGNEQFF; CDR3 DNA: TGTGCCAGCAGCGAAGGACTAGCGGGAAATGAGCAGTTCTTC
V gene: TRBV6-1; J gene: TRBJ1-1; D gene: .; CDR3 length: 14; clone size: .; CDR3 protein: CASSEQGGVTEAFF; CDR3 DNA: TGTGCCAGCAGTGAACAGGGTGGTGTCACTGAAGCTTTCTTT
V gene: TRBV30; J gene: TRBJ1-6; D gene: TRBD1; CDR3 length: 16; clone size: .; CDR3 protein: CAWTASWDRGDSPLHF; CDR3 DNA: TGTGCCTGGACCGCATCCTGGGACAGAGGAGATTCACCCCTCCACTTT
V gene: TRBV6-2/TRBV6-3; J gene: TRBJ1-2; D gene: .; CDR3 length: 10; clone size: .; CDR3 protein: CASSWRGYTF; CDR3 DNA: TGTGCCAGCAGTTGGCGGGGCTACACCTTC
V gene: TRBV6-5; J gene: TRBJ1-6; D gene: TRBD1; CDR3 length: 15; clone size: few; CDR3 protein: CASRRDRGDNSPLHF; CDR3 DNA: TGTGCCAGCAGGCGGGACAGGGGCGACAATTCACCCCTCCACTTT
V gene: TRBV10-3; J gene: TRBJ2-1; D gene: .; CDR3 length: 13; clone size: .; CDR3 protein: CAIKPISGNEQFF; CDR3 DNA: TGTGCCATCAAGCCGATTAGTGGCAATGAGCAGTTCTTC
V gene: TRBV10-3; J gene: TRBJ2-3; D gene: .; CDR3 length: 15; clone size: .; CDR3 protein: CAISESGGGADTQYF; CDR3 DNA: TGTGCCATCAGTGAGTCGGGCGGAGGAGCGGATACGCAGTATTTT
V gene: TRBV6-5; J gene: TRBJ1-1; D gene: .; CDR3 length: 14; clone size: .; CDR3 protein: CASTDLGPLTEAFF; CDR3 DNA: TGTGCCAGCACCGACCTGGGCCCCTTGACTGAAGCTTTCTTT
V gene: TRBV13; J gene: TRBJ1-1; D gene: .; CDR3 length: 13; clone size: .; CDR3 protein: CASSPREVAEAFF; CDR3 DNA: TGTGCCAGCAGCCCCAGGGAGGTCGCTGAAGCTTTCTTT
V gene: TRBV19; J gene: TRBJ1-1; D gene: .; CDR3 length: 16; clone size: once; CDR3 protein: CASSIRWRGIKGEAFF; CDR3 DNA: TGTGCCAGTAGTATTCGATGGAGAGGGATTAAAGGAGAAGCTTTCTTT
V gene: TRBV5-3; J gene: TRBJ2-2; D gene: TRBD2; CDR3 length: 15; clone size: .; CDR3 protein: CARGTSGSTTGELFF; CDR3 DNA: TGTGCCAGAGGGACTAGCGGGAGTACAACCGGGGAGCTGTTTTTT
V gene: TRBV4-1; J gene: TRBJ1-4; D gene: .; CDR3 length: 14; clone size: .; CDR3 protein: CASSQDVLNEKLFF; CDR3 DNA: TGCGCCAGCAGCCAAGACGTCCTTAATGAAAAACTGTTTTTT
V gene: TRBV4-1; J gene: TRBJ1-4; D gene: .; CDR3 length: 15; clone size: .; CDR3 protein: CASSRRGGTNEKLFF; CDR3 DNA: TGCGCCAGCAGCCGAAGGGGTGGTACTAATGAAAAACTGTTTTTT
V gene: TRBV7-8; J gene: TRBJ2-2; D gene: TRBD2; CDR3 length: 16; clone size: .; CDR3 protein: CASSLRTSGTTGELFF; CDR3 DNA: TGTGCCAGCAGCTTAAGGACTAGCGGGACCACCGGGGAGCTGTTTTTT
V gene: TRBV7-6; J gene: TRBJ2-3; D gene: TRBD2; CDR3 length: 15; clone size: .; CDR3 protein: CASSHGLAGGDTQYF; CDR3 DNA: TGTGCCAGCAGTCACGGACTAGCGGGGGGAGATACGCAGTATTTT
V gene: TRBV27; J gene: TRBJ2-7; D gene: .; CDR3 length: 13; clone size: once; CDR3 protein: CASRPYSTYEQYF; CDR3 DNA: TGTGCCAGTCGCCCGTACAGCACCTACGAGCAGTACTTC
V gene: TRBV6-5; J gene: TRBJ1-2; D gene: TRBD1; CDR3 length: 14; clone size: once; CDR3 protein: CASRPGQGRYGYTF; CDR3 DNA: TGTGCCAGCAGACCCGGACAGGGTCGTTATGGCTACACCTTC
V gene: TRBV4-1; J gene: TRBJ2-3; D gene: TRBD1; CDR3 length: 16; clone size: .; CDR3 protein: CASSQTGKFPTDTQYF; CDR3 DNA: TGCGCCAGCAGCCAGACAGGGAAATTCCCCACAGATACGCAGTATTTT
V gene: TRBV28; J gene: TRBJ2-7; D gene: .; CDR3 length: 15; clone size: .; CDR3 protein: CASSFDWQGAYEQYF; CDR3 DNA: TGTGCCAGCAGTTTTGATTGGCAGGGTGCTTACGAGCAGTACTTC
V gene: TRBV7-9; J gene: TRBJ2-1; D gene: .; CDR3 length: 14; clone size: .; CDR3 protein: CASRPTGFDNEQFF; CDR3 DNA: TGTGCCAGCAGACCGACAGGTTTCGACAATGAGCAGTTCTTC
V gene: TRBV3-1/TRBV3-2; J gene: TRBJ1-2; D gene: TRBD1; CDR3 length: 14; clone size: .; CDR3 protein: CASSQPQGGYGYTF; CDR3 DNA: TGTGCCAGCAGCCAACCACAGGGGGGATATGGCTACACCTTC
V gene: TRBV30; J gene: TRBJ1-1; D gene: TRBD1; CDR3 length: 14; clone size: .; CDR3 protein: CAWKRTGLNTEAFF; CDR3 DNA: TGTGCCTGGAAAAGGACAGGCCTGAACACTGAAGCTTTCTTT
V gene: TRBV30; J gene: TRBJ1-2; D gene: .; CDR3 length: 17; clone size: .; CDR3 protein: CAWSVRSRRKNIYGYTF; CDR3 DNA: TGTGCCTGGAGTGTGCGTTCACGGAGAAAGAATATCTATGGCTACACCTTC